The clone carrying this T cell receptor beta chain was seen a handful of times. This table comes from immunoSEQ multiplex PCR, and its TCRdb copy is limited to in-frame clones, with some not included. Altogether 15,000 to 20,000 clones are present, approximately 57% being singletons, with the ten largest covering 17%. As to treatment: randomized to nivolumab then ipilimumab (arm A) or the reverse (arm B). This entry is derived from a study of sequential checkpoint blockade in melanoma. About the study: Each arm's sequence ended with maintenance nivolumab.

This CDR3 region has 13 residues. V lost 6 bases and J lost 1, with 10 bases in between. Germline loops: CDR1 WNHNN, CDR2 SYGVQD (reference sequence). The sample in question was CD8+ T cells sorted from blood (inferred from file names), obtained from a patient given nivolumab and ipilimumab in sequence. This chain uses TRBV10-1 with TRBJ2-7; D is perhaps TRBD1 (5 bases). The clonotype was recovered from a human donor with melanoma. DNA for the CDR3: TGCGCCAGCAGCGCAGGGCGATCCTACGAGCAGTACTTC. This gives the protein CASSAGRSYEQYF.